The 27 T cell receptor beta chains below all came from one sample that was sequenced in a study of OX40 agonist ivuxolimab in advanced cancers. Libraries were prepared by immunoSEQ multiplex PCR; TCRdb keeps only in-frame clonotypes and omits some of them. The sample shows 40,000 to 60,000 clones, 85% to 95% of them seen only once. The sample here was CD4+ or CD8+ T cells sorted from blood, taken in a trial of the OX40 agonist ivuxolimab. The receptors were sampled from an adult with an advanced solid tumor such as melanoma, head and neck, liver or kidney cancer.

In its sample, this clone was seen once. The V gene is TRBV7-7, the J gene TRBJ2-2; tentatively, D is TRBD2 (5 bases). The CDR3 spans 13 residues. Germline-derived CDR1 and CDR2 are SSHAT and FNYEAQ (reference sequence). The V end was cut by 6 bases, the J end by 4 bases, with 9 bases between. CDR3 in amino acids: CASSRGSTGELFF. As DNA, the CDR3 is TGTGCCAGCAGTCGGGGTAGCACCGGGGAGCTGTTTTTT.

The chain has TRBV11-3 and TRBJ2-3; D not certain. Germline-derived CDR1 and CDR2 are SGHNT and YENEEA. The V end lost 3 bases, the J end lost 5 bases, and 12 bases lay between the germline ends. The CDR3 spans 14 residues. The CDR3 protein is CASSLHRAQDTQYF. As DNA, the CDR3 is TGTGCCAGCAGCTTGCACCGGGCCCAAGATACGCAGTATTTT.

The chain employs TRBV5-6 and TRBJ2-1; either TRBD1 or TRBD2 may fit D (6 bases each). V was cut by 6 bases and J by 10 bases, with 23 bases left in between. In germline, CDR1 is SGHDT, CDR2 YYEEEE. This CDR3 region has 15 residues. As DNA, the CDR3 is TGTGCCAGCACCTCAAGGCGTGGGGGGCGCGACGAGCAGTTCTTC. Translating gives CASTSRRGGRDEQFF.

This chain connects TRBV27 to TRBJ2-2, with D unresolved. This CDR3 is built from 13 residues. The V gene lost 7 bases and the J gene lost 2 bases, with 8 bases spanning the gap. Germline loops: CDR1 MNHEY, CDR2 SMNVEV (reference sequence). The CDR3 reads CASNDLNTGELFF. The DNA of the CDR3 is TGTGCCAGCAACGACCTAAACACCGGGGAGCTGTTTTTT.

This chain joins TRBV5-6 and TRBJ2-7; 10 bases align to TRBD2. The trim removed 0 bases at V and 7 bases at J, leaving 7 bases unmatched. Germline assignment: CDR1 SGHDT and CDR2 YYEEEE. This CDR3 spans 15 amino acids. Written as DNA, the CDR3 is TGTGCCAGCAGCTTGGGTCTAGCGGGAGCAGTTGAGCAGTACTTC. Translated: CASSLGLAGAVEQYF. Full variable domain (rest looked up from reference TRBV5-6 and TRBJ2-7): DAGVTQSPTHLIKTRGQQVTLRCSPKSGHDTVSWYQQALGQGPQFIFQYYEEEERQRGNFPDRFSGHQFPNYSSELNVNALLLGDSALYLCASSLGLAGAVEQYFGPGTRLTVT.

The rearrangement links TRBV9 to TRBJ2-3; TRBD1 matches at 9 bases. CDR3 length: 15 residues. After removal of 4 bases from V and 1 base from J, the junction contained 4 bases not matched to a gene. Germline V CDR1 and CDR2: SGDLS, YYNGEE. The CDR3 loop reads CASSPWDRGTDTQYF. CDR3 sequence (DNA): TGTGCCAGCAGCCCCTGGGACAGGGGCACAGATACGCAGTATTTT.

V gene TRBV4-1 combines with J gene TRBJ2-1, with 7 bases matching TRBD2. The CDR3 runs to 13 residues. Germline CDR1 is MGHRA and CDR2 is YSYEKL. Trimming at V came to 7 bases and at J to 6 bases, leaving 6 bases not matched to a gene. The CDR3 coding sequence is TGCGCCAGCACTAGCGGACCGTTCAATGAGCAGTTCTTC. Protein product: CASTSGPFNEQFF.

The chain combines TRBV6-5 with TRBJ2-7; D call uncertain. V was trimmed by 6 bases and J by 0 bases, leaving 9 bases between them. This CDR3 comprises 13 residues. Germline loops: CDR1 MNHEY, CDR2 SVGAGI. As DNA, the CDR3 is TGTGCCAGCAGAGTGGCTATCTCCTACGAGCAGTACTTC. This sequence encodes CASRVAISYEQYF.

The genes are TRBV9 and TRBJ1-1, with 10 nucleotides matching TRBD1. V was clipped by 3 bases and J by 2 bases; unmatched bases: 1. Germline CDR1 reads SGDLS; CDR2 reads YYNGEE. The length of the CDR3 is 14 residues. In DNA form, the CDR3 reads TGTGCCAGCAGCGGACAGGGGGCTAACACTGAAGCTTTCTTT. Amino acid sequence: CASSGQGANTEAFF.

This chain links TRBV7-2 with TRBJ2-7; D perhaps matches TRBD2 (5 bases). CDR1 is SGHTA and CDR2 is FQGNSA in the germline V gene. Trimming took 5 bases from V and 7 from J, leaving 12 bases between them. This CDR3 spans 12 amino acids. The CDR3 DNA follows: TGTGCCAGCAGCCGGGGAGTGCTGGAGCAGTACTTC. Its translation: CASSRGVLEQYF.

This rearrangement joins TRBV14 to TRBJ2-7; D uncertain. Germline CDR1 is SGHDN and CDR2 is FVKESK. V lost 6 bases and J lost 3, with 15 bases in between. The CDR3 has 14 amino acids. The DNA of the CDR3 is TGTGCCAGCAGTCCGGGTCTTGGTGGCTACGAGCAGTACTTC. As protein: CASSPGLGGYEQYF.

V and J are TRBV9 and TRBJ1-2, with no clear D. Germline values: CDR1 SGDLS, CDR2 YYNGEE. This CDR3 is built from 13 residues. Trimming pared 0 bases from V and 4 bases from J, leaving 7 bases between. CDR3 amino acids: CASSVEGTYGYTF. The CDR3 bases are TGTGCCAGCAGCGTAGAGGGTACCTATGGCTACACCTTC.

The DNA for the CDR3 is TGTGCCAGTAGTATCCCCTACAATGAGCAGTTCTTC. It is translated as CASSIPYNEQFF. The gene calls are TRBV19 and TRBJ2-1, with D hard to call. V was cut by 3 bases and J by 2 bases, with 2 bases left in between. Germline lookup yields CDR1 LNHDA and CDR2 SQIVND (reference sequence). This CDR3 comprises 12 residues.

This sequence joins TRBV13 and TRBJ2-7; 7 bases agree with TRBD1. Germline CDR1 is PRHDT and CDR2 is FYEKMQ (reference sequence). CDR3 length equals 15 residues. J lost 3 bases, V lost 0 bases, and 5 bases had no gene match. CDR3 region: CASSLGGGRVYEQYF. In DNA, the CDR3 is TGTGCCAGCAGCTTAGGAGGGGGCCGGGTCTACGAGCAGTACTTC.

This chain uses TRBV7-6 with TRBJ1-1; perhaps TRBD1 as D (6 bases). The germline V gene has CDR1 SGHVS and CDR2 FNYEAQ. The CDR3 is 16 amino acids. Trimming left V 1 base short and J 0 bases short, with 12 bases between. CDR3 region: CASSLDGGLLNTEAFF. DNA of the CDR3: TGTGCCAGCAGCTTAGACGGGGGGCTATTGAACACTGAAGCTTTCTTT.

The chain uses TRBV19 and TRBJ2-3; D is unresolved. The V gene lost 7 bases and the J gene lost 1 base, with 15 bases spanning the gap. The CDR3 has 15 amino acids. The germline gives CDR1 LNHDA, CDR2 SQIVND (reference sequence). CDR3 DNA: TGTGCCAGTAATATGCGGTTTGACCGCACAGATACGCAGTATTTT. Amino acids: CASNMRFDRTDTQYF.

The chain recombines TRBV6-6 with TRBJ1-1; D possibly corresponds to TRBD1 (6 bases). The germline V and J ends were trimmed by 5 bases and 0 bases, with 13 bases remaining between them. The CDR3 sequence is 15 residues long. Germline V gene data show CDR1 as MNHNY and CDR2 as SVGAGI (reference sequence). As DNA, the CDR3 is TGTGCCAGCAGTACCTCCGGGGGCATGAACACTGAAGCTTTCTTT. Protein product: CASSTSGGMNTEAFF.

The chain links TRBV7-6 to TRBJ1-5; 8 bases fit TRBD1. The CDR3 is made up of 15 amino acids. Germline trimming cut 3 bases from V and 4 bases from J; bases unmatched to any gene: 5. The germline V gene encodes CDR1 SGHVS and CDR2 FNYEAQ. This CDR3 reads CASSLWTGPNQPQHF. As DNA, the CDR3 is TGTGCCAGCAGCTTGTGGACAGGGCCTAATCAGCCCCAGCATTTT.

The chain recombines TRBV27 with TRBJ2-1; 12 nucleotides match TRBD2. The CDR3 extends over 16 amino acids. With V trimmed by 2 bases and J by 8 bases, 7 bases remained unmatched. Germline assignment: CDR1 MNHEY and CDR2 SMNVEV (reference sequence). This chain's CDR3 is CASSLLGLAGFDEQFF. The CDR3 DNA is TGTGCCAGCAGTTTACTAGGACTAGCGGGATTTGATGAGCAGTTCTTC.

The rearrangement joins TRBV29-1 to TRBJ1-2, with TRBD1 as a possible D gene (6 bases). The CDR3 is 13 residues long. Per the germline V gene, CDR1 is SQVTM and CDR2 is ANQGSEA. Trimming stripped 3 bases from V and 8 bases from J, with 16 bases between. CDR3 amino acids: CSVEFGAGEGYTF. CDR3 in DNA: TGCAGCGTTGAGTTTGGGGCAGGGGAAGGCTACACCTTC.

The rearrangement joins TRBV13 to TRBJ2-7; TRBD1 might be the D (7 bases). The V and J ends lost 3 bases and 3 bases respectively, with 9 bases between them. This CDR3 has 13 residues. Per germline, CDR1 PRHDT and CDR2 FYEKMQ (reference sequence). CDR3 coding DNA: TGTGCCAGCAGCTTCCAGGGGGGCTACGAGCAGTACTTC. Its protein is CASSFQGGYEQYF.

The rearrangement uses TRBV4-3 and TRBJ1-1; D gene ambiguous. CDR1 is LGHNA and CDR2 is YSLEER in the germline V gene. This CDR3 comprises 18 residues. V lost 1 base to trimming and J lost 6 bases, with 24 bases between them. The CDR3 nucleotides read TGCGCCAGCAGCCAAGTATTCCTCGGGGAATCTGTTGCTGCTGAAGCTTTCTTT. Translating it yields CASSQVFLGESVAAEAFF.

The sample holds one count of this clone. J is TRBJ2-1 and V is TRBV9; possible D gene TRBD2, 6 bases. The CDR3 contains 13 residues. Germline CDR1 is SGDLS and CDR2 is YYNGEE. The V end was cut by 0 bases, the J end by 10 bases, with 11 bases between. This CDR3 reads CASSVAGVGEQFF. The DNA of the CDR3 is TGTGCCAGCAGCGTAGCGGGGGTTGGGGAGCAGTTCTTC.

A single count supports this clone. Other nucleotide sequences in the sample specify the same CDR3. This chain uses TRBV9 with TRBJ1-2; D unclear. This CDR3 spans 12 amino acids. Germline CDR1 reads SGDLS; CDR2 reads YYNGEE. V lost 0 bases to trimming and J lost 4 bases, with 4 bases between them. CDR3 in amino acids: CASSVGTYGYTF. The CDR3 coding sequence is TGTGCCAGCAGCGTAGGGACCTATGGCTACACCTTC.

V is TRBV7-2 and J is TRBJ2-1; 8 positions agree with TRBD2. The CDR3 loop spans 16 amino acids. V lost 5 bases and J lost 0; bases outside the gene matches: 6. Germline values: CDR1 SGHTA, CDR2 FQGNSA. CDR3 residues: CASSPQRGSSYNEQFF. The CDR3 DNA reads as TGTGCCAGCAGCCCTCAGCGGGGGAGCTCCTACAATGAGCAGTTCTTC.

This sequence joins TRBV10-3 and TRBJ1-1; TRBD1 might be the D (5 bases). The CDR3 is 13 amino acids. V shed 4 bases and J shed 4 bases, with 10 bases lying between them. The V gene's germline CDR1 is ENHRY and CDR2 SYGVKD. CDR3 residues: CAISALGVTEAFF. The CDR3 nucleotides read TGTGCCATCAGTGCCTTGGGGGTCACTGAAGCTTTCTTT.

The chain carries TRBV19 and TRBJ1-2; D is possibly TRBD1 (6 bases). Trimming pared 6 bases from V and 3 bases from J, leaving 20 bases between. The CDR3 is 16 residues long. In germline, CDR1 is LNHDA, CDR2 SQIVND (reference sequence). The CDR3, as DNA: TGTGCCAGTAGCTACAGGGTCCAACCCGGGGACTATGGCTACACCTTC. Protein sequence: CASSYRVQPGDYGYTF.